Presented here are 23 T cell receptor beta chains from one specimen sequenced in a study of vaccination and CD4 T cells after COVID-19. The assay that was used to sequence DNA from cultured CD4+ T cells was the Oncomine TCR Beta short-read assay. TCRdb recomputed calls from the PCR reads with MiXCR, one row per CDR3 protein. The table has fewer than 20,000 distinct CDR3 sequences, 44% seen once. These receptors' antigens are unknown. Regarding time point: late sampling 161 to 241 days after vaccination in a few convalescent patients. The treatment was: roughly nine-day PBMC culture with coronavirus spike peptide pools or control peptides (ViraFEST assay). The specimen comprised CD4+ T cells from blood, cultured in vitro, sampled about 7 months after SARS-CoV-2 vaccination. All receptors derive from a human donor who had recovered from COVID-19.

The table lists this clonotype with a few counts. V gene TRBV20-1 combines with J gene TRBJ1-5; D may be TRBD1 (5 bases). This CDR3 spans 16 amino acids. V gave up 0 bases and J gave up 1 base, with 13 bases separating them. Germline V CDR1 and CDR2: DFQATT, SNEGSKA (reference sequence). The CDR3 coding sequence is TGCAGTGCTAGAGATATTAAGGGGACGAGCAATCAGCCCCAGCATTTT. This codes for CSARDIKGTSNQPQHF.

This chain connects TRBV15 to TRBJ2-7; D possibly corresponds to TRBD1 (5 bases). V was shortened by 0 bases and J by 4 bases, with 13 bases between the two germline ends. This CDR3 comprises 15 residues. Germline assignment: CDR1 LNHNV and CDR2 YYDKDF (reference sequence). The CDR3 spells CATSRDRADRYEQYF. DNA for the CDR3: TGTGCCACCAGCAGAGACAGGGCCGATAGGTACGAGCAGTACTTC.

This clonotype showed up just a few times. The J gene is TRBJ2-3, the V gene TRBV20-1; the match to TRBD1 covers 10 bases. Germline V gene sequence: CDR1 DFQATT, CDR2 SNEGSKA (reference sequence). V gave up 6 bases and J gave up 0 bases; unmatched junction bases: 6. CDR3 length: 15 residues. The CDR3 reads CSARRQGASTDTQYF. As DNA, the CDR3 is TGCAGTGCCCGTCGACAGGGGGCCAGCACAGATACGCAGTATTTT.

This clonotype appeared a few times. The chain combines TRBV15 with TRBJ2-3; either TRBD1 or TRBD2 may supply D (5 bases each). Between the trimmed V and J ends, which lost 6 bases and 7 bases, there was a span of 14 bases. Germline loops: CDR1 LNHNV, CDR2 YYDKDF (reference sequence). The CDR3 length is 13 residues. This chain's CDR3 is CATSGAGANTQYF. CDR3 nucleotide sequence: TGTGCCACCAGTGGGGCGGGCGCAAATACGCAGTATTTT.

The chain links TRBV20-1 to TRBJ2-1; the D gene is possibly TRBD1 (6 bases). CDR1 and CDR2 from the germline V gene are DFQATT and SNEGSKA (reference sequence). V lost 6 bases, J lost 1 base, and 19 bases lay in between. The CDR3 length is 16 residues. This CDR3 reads CSAPKTTGWSYNEQFF. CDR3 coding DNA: TGCAGTGCCCCGAAAACAACAGGGTGGTCCTACAATGAGCAGTTCTTC.

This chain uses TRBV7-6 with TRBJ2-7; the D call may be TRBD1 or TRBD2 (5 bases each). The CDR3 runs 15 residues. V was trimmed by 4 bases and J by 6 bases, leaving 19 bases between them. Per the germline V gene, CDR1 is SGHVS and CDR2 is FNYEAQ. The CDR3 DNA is TGTGCCAGCAGCTCGGGGCCCGAGGTAGGAACCGAGCAGTACTTC. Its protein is CASSSGPEVGTEQYF.

The CDR3 sequence is CASRGANSPLHF. The DNA of the CDR3 is TGTGCCAGCCGCGGGGCCAATTCACCCCTCCACTTT. V gene TRBV25-1 combines with J gene TRBJ1-6; weak D call: TRBD1 (5 bases). Trimming took 8 bases from V and 7 from J, leaving 9 bases between them. Looked up from germline, CDR1 is MGHDK and CDR2 is SYGVNS. This CDR3 contains 12 residues.

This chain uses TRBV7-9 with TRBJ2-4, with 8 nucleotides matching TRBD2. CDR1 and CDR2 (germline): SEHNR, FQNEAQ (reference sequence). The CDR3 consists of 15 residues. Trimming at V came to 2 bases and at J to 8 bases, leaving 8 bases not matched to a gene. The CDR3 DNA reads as TGTGCCAGCAGCTTAAGGCGGGGGGCCACGGACATTCAGTACTTC. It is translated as CASSLRRGATDIQYF. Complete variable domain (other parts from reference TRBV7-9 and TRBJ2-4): DTGVSQNPRHKITKRGQNVTFRCDPISEHNRLYWYRQTLGQGPEFLTYFQNEAQLEKSRLLSDRFSAERPKGSFSTLEIQRTEQGDSAMYLCASSLRRGATDIQYFGAGTRLSVL.

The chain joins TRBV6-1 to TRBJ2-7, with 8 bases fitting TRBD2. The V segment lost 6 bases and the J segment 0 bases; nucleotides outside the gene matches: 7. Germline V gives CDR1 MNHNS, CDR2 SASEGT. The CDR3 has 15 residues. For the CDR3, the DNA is TGTGCCAGCAGCCGGACTAGCTCGAGCTCCTACGAGCAGTACTTC. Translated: CASSRTSSSSYEQYF.

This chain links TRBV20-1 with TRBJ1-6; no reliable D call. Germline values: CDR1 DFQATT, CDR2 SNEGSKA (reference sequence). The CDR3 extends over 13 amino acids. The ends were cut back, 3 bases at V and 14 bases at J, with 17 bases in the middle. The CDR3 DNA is TGCAGTGCTAGTAACCCGGGAAGAGAGGCCCTCCACTTT. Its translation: CSASNPGREALHF.

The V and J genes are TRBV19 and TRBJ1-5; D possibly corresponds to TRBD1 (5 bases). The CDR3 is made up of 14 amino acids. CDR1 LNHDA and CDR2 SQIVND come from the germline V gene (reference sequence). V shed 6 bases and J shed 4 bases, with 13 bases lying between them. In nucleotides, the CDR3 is TGTGCCAGTAGCGGGGTCCAGGGAAATCAGCCCCAGCATTTT. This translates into CASSGVQGNQPQHF.

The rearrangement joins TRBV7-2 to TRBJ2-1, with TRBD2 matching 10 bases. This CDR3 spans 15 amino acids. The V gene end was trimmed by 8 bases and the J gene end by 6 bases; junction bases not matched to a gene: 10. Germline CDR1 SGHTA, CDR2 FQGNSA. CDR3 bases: TGTGCCAGCGGATTCACTAGCGGGAACACCAATGAGCAGTTCTTC. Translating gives CASGFTSGNTNEQFF.

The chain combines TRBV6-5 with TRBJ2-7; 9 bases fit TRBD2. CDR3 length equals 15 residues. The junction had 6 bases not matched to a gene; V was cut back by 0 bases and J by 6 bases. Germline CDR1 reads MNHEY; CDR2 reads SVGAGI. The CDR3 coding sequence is TGTGCCAGCAGTTACTCTGCTAGCGGGATCGGCGAGCAGTACTTC. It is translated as CASSYSASGIGEQYF.

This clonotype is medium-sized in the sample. CDR3 residues: CASSLLGSEAFF. CDR3 sequence (DNA): TGTGCCAGCAGCTTGTTGGGTTCTGAAGCTTTCTTT. The V call is TRBV7-6, the J call TRBJ1-1, with D hard to call. The V and J ends lost 3 bases and 6 bases respectively, with 8 bases between them. Per germline, CDR1 SGHVS and CDR2 FNYEAQ. The CDR3 loop spans 12 amino acids.

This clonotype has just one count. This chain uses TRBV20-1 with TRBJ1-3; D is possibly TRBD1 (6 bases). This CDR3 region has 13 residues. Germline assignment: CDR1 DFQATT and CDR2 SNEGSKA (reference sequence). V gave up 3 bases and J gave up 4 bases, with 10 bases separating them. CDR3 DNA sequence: TGCAGTGCTAGTCGGCAGGGGGGAAACACCATATATTTT. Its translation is CSASRQGGNTIYF.

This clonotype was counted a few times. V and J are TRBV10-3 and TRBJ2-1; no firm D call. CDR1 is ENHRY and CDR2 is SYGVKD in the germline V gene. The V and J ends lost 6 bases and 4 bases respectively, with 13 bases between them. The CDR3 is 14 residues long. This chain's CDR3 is CAIRDGERYNEQFF. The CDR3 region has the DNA TGTGCCATCAGGGACGGAGAAAGATACAATGAGCAGTTCTTC.

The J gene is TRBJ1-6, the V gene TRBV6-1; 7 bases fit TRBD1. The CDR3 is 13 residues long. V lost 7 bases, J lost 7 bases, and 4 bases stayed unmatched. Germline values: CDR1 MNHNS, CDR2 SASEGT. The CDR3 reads CASTRDSNSPLHF. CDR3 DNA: TGTGCCAGCACCCGGGACAGCAATTCACCCCTCCACTTT.

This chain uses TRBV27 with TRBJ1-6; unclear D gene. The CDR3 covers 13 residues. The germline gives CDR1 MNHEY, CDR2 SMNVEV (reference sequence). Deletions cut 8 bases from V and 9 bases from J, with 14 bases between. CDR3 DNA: TGTGCCAGCGGCCTGAATGTAATTTCACCCCTCCACTTT. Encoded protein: CASGLNVISPLHF.

The CDR3 spells CASSIGRASYNEQFF. As DNA, the CDR3 is TGTGCCAGTAGTATAGGTCGGGCCTCCTACAATGAGCAGTTCTTC. This chain joins TRBV19 and TRBJ2-1; D unclear. Germline-derived CDR1 and CDR2 are LNHDA and SQIVND (reference sequence). Deletions cut 1 base from V and 0 bases from J, with 7 bases between. CDR3 length equals 15 residues.

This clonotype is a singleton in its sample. CDR3 sequence: CASSPWTSGMGWNEQFF. The CDR3, as DNA: TGTGCCAGCAGCCCCTGGACTAGCGGGATGGGGTGGAATGAGCAGTTCTTC. V gene TRBV7-2 combines with J gene TRBJ2-1, with TRBD2 matching 12 bases. V shed 5 bases and J 7 bases; nucleotides not matched to a gene: 12. Germline V gives CDR1 SGHTA, CDR2 FQGNSA. The CDR3 sequence is 17 residues long.

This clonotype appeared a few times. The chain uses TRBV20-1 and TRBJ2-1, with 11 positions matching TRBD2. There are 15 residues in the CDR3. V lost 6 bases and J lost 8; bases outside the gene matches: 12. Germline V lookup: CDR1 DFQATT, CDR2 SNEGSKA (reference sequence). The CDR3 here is CSASIRLAGYDEQFF. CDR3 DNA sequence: TGCAGTGCCAGCATTCGACTAGCGGGATATGATGAGCAGTTCTTC.

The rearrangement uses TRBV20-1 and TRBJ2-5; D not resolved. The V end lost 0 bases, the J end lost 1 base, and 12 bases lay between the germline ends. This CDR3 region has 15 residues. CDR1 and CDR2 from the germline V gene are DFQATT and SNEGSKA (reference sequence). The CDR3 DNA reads TGCAGTGCTAGAGATAGGGCTAGTGGCCAAGAGACCCAGTACTTC. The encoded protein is CSARDRASGQETQYF.

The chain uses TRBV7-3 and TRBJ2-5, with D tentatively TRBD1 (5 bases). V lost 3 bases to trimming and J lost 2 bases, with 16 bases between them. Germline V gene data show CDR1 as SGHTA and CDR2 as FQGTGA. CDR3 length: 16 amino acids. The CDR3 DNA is TGTGCCAGCAGCTTTCAGGGCCCACCTTATCAAGAGACCCAGTACTTC. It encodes CASSFQGPPYQETQYF.